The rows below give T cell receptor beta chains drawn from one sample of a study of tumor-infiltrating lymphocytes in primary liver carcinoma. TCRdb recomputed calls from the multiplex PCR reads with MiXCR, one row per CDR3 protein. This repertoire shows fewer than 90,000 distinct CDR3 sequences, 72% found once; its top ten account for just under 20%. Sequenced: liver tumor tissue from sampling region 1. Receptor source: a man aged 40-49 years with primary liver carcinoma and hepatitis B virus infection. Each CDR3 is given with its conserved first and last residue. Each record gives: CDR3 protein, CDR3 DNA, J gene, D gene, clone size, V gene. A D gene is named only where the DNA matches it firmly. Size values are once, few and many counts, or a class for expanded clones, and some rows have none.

CRVGPPSNSYNEQFF,TGCAGGGTGGGACCTCCTTCCAACTCCTACAATGAGCAGTTCTTC,TRBJ2-1,-,-,TRBV29-1
CASSDSTVNEQFF,TGTGCCAGCAGTGACTCAACAGTTAATGAGCAGTTCTTC,TRBJ2-1,-,many,TRBV6-4
CASSEGIAGNEQIF,TGTGCCAGCAGTGAGGGGATAGCGGGCAATGAGCAGATCTTC,TRBJ2-1,TRBD2,-,TRBV6-4
CASSQLGTSGYNEQFF,TGTGCCAGCAGCCAACTCGGGACTAGCGGGTACAATGAACAGTTCTTC,TRBJ2-1,TRBD2,once,TRBV4-1
CTSSFAPGTSGSSSYNEQFF,TGTACCAGCAGCTTTGCGCCGGGGACTAGCGGTAGCAGCTCCTACAATGAGCAGTTCTTC,TRBJ2-1,TRBD2,-,TRBV7-9
CVSSYREGRYEQYF,TGTGTCAGCAGTTACCGGGAGGGCCGGTACGAACAGTACTTC,TRBJ2-7,TRBD2,-,TRBV6-5
CARGLNDAYEQFF,TGTGCCCGCGGCTTAAATGATGCATATGAGCAGTTCTTC,TRBJ2-1,-,-,TRBV11-2
CASSLSVGLAGGEYEQYF,TGTGCCAGCAGTTTATCCGTCGGACTAGCGGGAGGGGAGTACGAGCAGTACTTC,TRBJ2-7,TRBD2,-,TRBV11-2
CAISFSRLTVHAGELFF,TGTGCCATCAGCTTTTCTAGACTAACGGTTCACGCCGGGGAGCTGTTTTTT,TRBJ2-2,-,-,TRBV10-3
CSAGVAGEQFF,TGCAGCGCAGGGGTTGCGGGTGAGCAGTTCTTC,TRBJ2-1,-,medium-sized,TRBV29-1
CASSGLSAGELFF,TGTGCCAGCAGCGGGTTGTCAGCCGGGGAACTGTTTTTT,TRBJ2-2,-,-,TRBV11-2
CVSSWAPLAVTKDEQFF,TGTGTCAGCAGCTGGGCCCCCCTAGCGGTGACGAAGGATGAGCAGTTCTTC,TRBJ2-1,TRBD2,-,TRBV5-5
CVGRPGTDSNQPQHF,TGTGTCGGCAGACCCGGGACGGATAGCAATCAGCCCCAGCATTTT,TRBJ1-5,-,-,TRBV6-6
CASSPPLGNTEAFF,TGTGCCAGCTCACCACCCCTCGGAAACACTGAAGCTTTCTTT,TRBJ1-1,-,-,TRBV18
CASSVAGTGGQETQYF,TGTGCCAGCAGCGTAGCTGGGACAGGGGGCCAAGAGACCCAGTACTTC,TRBJ2-5,TRBD1,few,TRBV9
CSVRTGTASPLHF,TGCAGCGTCCGTACCGGAACGGCTTCACCCCTCCACTTT,TRBJ1-6,-,-,TRBV29-1
CSVARTPQFDEQFF,TGCAGCGTTGCACGGACGCCTCAATTCGATGAGCAGTTCTTC,TRBJ2-1,-,-,TRBV29-1
CASSYSGIGDTQYF,TGTGCCAGCAGTTACTCCGGGATAGGAGATACACAGTATTTT,TRBJ2-3,-,-,TRBV6-6
CANSLRRRAEQYF,TGTGCCAACAGCTTAAGAAGGCGCGCCGAGCAGTACTTC,TRBJ2-7,-,-,TRBV11-2
CASSQQGAEGPQHF,TGTGCCAGCAGCCAACAGGGGGCGGAGGGACCCCAGCATTTT,TRBJ1-5,TRBD1,many,TRBV7-9